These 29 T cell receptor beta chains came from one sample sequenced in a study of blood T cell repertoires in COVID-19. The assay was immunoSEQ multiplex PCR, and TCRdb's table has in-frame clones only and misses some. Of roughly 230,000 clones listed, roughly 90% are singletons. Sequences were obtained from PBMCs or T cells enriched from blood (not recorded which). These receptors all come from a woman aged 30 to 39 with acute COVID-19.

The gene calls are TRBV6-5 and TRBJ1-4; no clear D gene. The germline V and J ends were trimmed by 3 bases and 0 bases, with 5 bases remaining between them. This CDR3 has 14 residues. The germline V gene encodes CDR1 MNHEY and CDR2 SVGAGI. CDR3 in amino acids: CASSYRATNEKLFF. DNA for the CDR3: TGTGCCAGCAGTTATCGAGCAACTAATGAAAAACTGTTTTTT.

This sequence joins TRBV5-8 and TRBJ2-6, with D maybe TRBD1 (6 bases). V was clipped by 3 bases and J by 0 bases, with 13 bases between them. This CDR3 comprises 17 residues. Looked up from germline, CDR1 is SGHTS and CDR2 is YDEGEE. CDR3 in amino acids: CASSSGTTISGANVLTF. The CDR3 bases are TGTGCCAGCAGCTCCGGGACAACCATCTCTGGGGCCAACGTCCTGACTTTC.

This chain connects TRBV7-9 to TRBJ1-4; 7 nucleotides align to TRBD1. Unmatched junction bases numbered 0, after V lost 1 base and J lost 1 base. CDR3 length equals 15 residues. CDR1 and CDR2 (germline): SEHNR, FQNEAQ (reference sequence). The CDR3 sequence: CASSLGTGTNEKLFF. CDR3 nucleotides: TGTGCCAGCAGCTTAGGGACAGGAACTAATGAAAAACTGTTTTTT. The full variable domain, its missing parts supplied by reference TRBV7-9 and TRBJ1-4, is DTGVSQNPRHKITKRGQNVTFRCDPISEHNRLYWYRQTLGQGPEFLTYFQNEAQLEKSRLLSDRFSAERPKGSFSTLEIQRTEQGDSAMYLCASSLGTGTNEKLFFGSGTQLSVL.

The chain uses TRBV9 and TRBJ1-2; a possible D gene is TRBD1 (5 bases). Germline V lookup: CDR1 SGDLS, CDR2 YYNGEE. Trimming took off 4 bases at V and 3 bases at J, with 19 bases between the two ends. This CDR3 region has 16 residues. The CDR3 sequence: CASSLRFRTQDYGYTF. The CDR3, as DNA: TGTGCCAGCAGCTTGAGATTCAGGACACAGGACTATGGCTACACCTTC.

CDR3 sequence reads: CASSFSGRGNTEAFF. The CDR3 region has the DNA TGCGCCAGCAGCTTTTCCGGGCGGGGGAACACTGAAGCTTTCTTT. The chain has TRBV5-1 and TRBJ1-1; D uncertain. CDR3 length equals 15 residues. Germline V gene lookup returns CDR1 SGHRS and CDR2 YFSETQ. The germline V and J ends were trimmed by 2 bases and 1 base, with 12 bases remaining between them.

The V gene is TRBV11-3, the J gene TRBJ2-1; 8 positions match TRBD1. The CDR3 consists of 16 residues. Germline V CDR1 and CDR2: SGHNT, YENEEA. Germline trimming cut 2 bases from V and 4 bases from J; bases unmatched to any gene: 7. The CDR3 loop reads CASSLTTGAPYNEQFF. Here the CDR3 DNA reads TGTGCCAGCAGCTTAACGACAGGGGCGCCTTACAATGAGCAGTTCTTC.

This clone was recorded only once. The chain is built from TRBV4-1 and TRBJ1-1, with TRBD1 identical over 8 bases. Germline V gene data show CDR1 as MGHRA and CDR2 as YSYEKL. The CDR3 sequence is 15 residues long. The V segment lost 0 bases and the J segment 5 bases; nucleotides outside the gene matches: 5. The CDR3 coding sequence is TGCGCCAGCAGCCAAGACAGGGGGCTGATAACTGAAGCTTTCTTT. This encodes CASSQDRGLITEAFF.

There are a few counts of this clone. DNA of the CDR3: TGCGCCAGCAGCTTACTAGCGGGGAGGTCCTACGAGCAGTACTTC. Protein sequence: CASSLLAGRSYEQYF. V is TRBV5-1 and J is TRBJ2-7, with 10 bases that match TRBD2. V lost 2 bases to trimming and J lost 1 base; unmatched junction nucleotides: 3. Germline V gives CDR1 SGHRS, CDR2 YFSETQ. This CDR3 is 15 amino acids long. The full variable domain, completed using reference TRBV5-1 and TRBJ2-7, is KAGVTQTPRYLIKTRGQQVTLSCSPISGHRSVSWYQQTPGQGLQFLFEYFSETQRNKGNFPGRFSGRQFSNSRSEMNVSTLELGDSALYLCASSLLAGRSYEQYFGPGTRLTVT.

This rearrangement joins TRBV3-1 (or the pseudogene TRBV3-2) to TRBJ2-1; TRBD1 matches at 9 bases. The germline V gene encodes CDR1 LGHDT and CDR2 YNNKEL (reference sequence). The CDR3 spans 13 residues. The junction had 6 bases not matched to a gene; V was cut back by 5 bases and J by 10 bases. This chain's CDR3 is CASSRDRVSEQFF. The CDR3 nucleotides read TGTGCCAGCAGCAGGGACAGGGTGAGCGAGCAGTTCTTC.

This CDR3 is CATSDVPNEQFF. The DNA of the CDR3 is TGTGCCACCAGTGATGTCCCGAATGAGCAGTTCTTC. The rearrangement uses TRBV24-1 and TRBJ2-1; unclear D gene. The CDR3 length is 12 residues. Germline lookup yields CDR1 KGHDR and CDR2 SFDVKD. Between the trimmed V and J ends, which lost 3 bases and 7 bases, there was a span of 6 bases.

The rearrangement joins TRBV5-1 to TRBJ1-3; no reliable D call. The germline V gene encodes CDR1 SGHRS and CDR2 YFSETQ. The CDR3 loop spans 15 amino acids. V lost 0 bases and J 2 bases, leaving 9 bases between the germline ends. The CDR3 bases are TGCGCCAGCAGCTTGGATCACAGTCCTGGAAACACCATATATTTT. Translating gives CASSLDHSPGNTIYF.

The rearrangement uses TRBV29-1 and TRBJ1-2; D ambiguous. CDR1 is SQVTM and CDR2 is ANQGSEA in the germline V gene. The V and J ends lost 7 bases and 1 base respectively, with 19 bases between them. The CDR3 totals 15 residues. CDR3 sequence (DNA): TGCAGCGCCCCGTATGGGCCAGGACTTAACTATGGCTACACCTTC. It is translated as CSAPYGPGLNYGYTF.

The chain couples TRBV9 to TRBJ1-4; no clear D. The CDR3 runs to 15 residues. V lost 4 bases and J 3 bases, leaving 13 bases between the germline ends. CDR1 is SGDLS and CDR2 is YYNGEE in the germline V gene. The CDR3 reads CASSFGFAANEKLFF. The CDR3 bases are TGTGCCAGCAGCTTCGGATTTGCGGCTAATGAAAAACTGTTTTTT.

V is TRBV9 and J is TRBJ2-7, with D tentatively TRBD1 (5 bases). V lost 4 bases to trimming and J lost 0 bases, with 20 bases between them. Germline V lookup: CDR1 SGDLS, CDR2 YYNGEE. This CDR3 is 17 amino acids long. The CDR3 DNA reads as TGTGCCAGCAGCACCCACCCTGTGGGGCGGAACTCCTACGAGCAGTACTTC. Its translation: CASSTHPVGRNSYEQYF.

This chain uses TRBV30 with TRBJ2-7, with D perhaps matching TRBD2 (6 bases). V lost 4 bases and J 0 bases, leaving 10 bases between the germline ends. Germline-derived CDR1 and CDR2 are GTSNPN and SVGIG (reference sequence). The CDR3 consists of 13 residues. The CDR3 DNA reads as TGTGCCTGGATGGCGGGGTACTCCTACGAGCAGTACTTC. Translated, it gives CAWMAGYSYEQYF.

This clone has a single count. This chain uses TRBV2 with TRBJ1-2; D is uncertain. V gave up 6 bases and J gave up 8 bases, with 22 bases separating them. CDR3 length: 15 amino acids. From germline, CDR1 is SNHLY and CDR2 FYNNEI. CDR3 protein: CASRLADRGLGGYTF. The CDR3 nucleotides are TGTGCCAGCAGGTTAGCGGACCGAGGGCTCGGAGGCTACACCTTC. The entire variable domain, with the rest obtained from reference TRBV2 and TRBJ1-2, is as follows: EPEVTQTPSHQVTQMGQEVILRCVPISNHLYFYWYRQILGQKVEFLVSFYNNEISEKSEIFDDQFSVERPDGSNFTLKIRSTKLEDSAMYFCASRLADRGLGGYTFGSGTRLTVV.

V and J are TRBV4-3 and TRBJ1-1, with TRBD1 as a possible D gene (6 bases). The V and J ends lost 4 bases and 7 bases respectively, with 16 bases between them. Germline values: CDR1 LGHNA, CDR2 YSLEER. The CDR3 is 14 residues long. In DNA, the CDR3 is TGCGCCAGCAGCCGTACAGGGCTTAGGGGTGAAGCTTTCTTT. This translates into CASSRTGLRGEAFF.

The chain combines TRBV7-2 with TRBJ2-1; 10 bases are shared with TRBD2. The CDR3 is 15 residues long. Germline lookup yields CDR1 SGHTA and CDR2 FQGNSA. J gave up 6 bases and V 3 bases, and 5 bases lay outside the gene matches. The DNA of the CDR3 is TGTGCCAGCAGCTTCCAGCGGGGGGGCCGCAATGAGCAGTTCTTC. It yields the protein CASSFQRGGRNEQFF.

DNA for the CDR3: TGCGCCAGCAGTGAGCAGACGGGACTAGCGGGGGCTAGCTCCTACAATGAGCAGTTCTTC. This sequence encodes CASSEQTGLAGASSYNEQFF. The chain is built from TRBV10-1 and TRBJ2-1; the match to TRBD2 covers 14 bases. Trimming cost V 2 bases and J 0 bases; bases outside gene matches: 9. The CDR3 runs to 20 residues. Germline V gene sequence: CDR1 WNHNN, CDR2 SYGVQD (reference sequence).

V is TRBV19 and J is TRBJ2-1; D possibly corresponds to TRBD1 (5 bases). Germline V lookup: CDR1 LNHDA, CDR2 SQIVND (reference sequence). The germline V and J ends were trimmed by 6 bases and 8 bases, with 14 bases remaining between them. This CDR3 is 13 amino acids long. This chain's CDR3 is CASSDQGTDEQFF. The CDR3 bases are TGTGCCAGTAGCGATCAGGGTACAGATGAGCAGTTCTTC. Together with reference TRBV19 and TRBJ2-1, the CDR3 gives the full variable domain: DGGITQSPKYLFRKEGQNVTLSCEQNLNHDAMYWYRQDPGQGLRLIYYSQIVNDFQKGDIAEGYSVSREKKESFPLTVTSAQKNPTAFYLCASSDQGTDEQFFGPGTRLTVL.

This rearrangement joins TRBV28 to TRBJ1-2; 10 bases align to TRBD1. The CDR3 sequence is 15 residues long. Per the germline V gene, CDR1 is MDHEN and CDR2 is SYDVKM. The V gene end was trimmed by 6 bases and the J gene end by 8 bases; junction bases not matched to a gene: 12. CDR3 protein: CASSSAGTGESGYTF. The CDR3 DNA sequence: TGTGCCAGCAGCTCCGCCGGGACAGGGGAAAGCGGCTACACCTTC.

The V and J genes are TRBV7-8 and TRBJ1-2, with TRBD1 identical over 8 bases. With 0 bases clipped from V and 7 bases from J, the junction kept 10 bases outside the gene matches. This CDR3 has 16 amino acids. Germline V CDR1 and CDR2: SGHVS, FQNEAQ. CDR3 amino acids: CASSLAPGQARSGYTF. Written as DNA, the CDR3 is TGTGCCAGCAGCTTAGCCCCGGGACAGGCCAGGTCTGGCTACACCTTC.

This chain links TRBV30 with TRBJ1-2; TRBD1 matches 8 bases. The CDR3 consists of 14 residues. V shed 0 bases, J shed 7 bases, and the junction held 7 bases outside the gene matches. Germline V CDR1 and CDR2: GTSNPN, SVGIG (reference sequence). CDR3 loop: CAWSVAGGKGGYTF. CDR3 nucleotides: TGTGCCTGGAGTGTAGCAGGGGGCAAAGGTGGCTACACCTTC.

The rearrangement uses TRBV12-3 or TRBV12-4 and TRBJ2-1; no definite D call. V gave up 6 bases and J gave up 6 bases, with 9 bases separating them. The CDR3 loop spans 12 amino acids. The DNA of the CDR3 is TGTGCCAGCAGCGCGGTAGCCAATGAGCAGTTCTTC. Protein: CASSAVANEQFF.

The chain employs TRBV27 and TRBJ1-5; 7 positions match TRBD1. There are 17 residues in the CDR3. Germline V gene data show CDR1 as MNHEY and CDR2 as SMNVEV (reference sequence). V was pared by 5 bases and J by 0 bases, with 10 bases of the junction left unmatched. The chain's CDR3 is CASSPWGQHNSNQPQHF. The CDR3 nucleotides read TGTGCCAGCAGTCCTTGGGGACAGCACAATAGCAATCAGCCCCAGCATTTT.

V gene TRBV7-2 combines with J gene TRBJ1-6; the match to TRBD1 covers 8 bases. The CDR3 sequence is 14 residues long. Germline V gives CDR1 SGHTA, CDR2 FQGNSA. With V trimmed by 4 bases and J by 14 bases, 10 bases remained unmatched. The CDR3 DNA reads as TGTGCCAGCAGCTCCGGACAGGGCGAGTCGGCCCTCCACTTT. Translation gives CASSSGQGESALHF.

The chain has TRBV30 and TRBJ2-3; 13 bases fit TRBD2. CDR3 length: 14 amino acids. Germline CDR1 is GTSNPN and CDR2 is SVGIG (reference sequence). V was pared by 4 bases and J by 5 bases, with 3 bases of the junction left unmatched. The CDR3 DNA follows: TGTGCCTGGAAACGGACTAGCGGGGGAGATACGCAGTATTTT. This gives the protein CAWKRTSGGDTQYF.

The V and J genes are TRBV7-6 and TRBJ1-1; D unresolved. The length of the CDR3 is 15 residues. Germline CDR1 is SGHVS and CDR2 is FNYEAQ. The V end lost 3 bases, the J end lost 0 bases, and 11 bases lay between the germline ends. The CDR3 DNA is TGTGCCAGCAGCTTGCTCGTAGCCTTGAACACTGAAGCTTTCTTT. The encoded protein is CASSLLVALNTEAFF.

As DNA, the CDR3 is TGTGCCAGCTCACCCCAACCCGGGTGGAACTATGGCTACACCTTC. It translates to CASSPQPGWNYGYTF. V usage is TRBV18 and J usage is TRBJ1-2; D gene ambiguous. Germline loops: CDR1 KGHSH, CDR2 LQKENI. Between the trimmed V and J ends, which lost 3 bases and 2 bases, there was a span of 13 bases. This CDR3 is built from 15 residues.